The 22 T cell receptor beta chains below all came from one sample that was sequenced in a study of blood T cell repertoires in COVID-19. Data came from immunoSEQ multiplex PCR; TCRdb stores just in-frame clones and leaves some out. Of 390,000 or so clones listed, 75% to 90% were seen once; the top ten hold 0.9% to 1.1%. Sequenced sample: PBMCs or T cells enriched from blood (not recorded which). These receptors were taken from a man younger than 35 who had recovered from COVID-19.

The V gene is TRBV9, the J gene TRBJ1-2; 7 nucleotides match TRBD1. V lost 3 bases to trimming and J lost 8 bases; unmatched junction nucleotides: 10. Germline values: CDR1 SGDLS, CDR2 YYNGEE. The CDR3 sequence is 14 residues long. The CDR3 nucleotides read TGTGCCAGCAGCGCGACAGGGAGTTTCGGCGGCTACACCTTC. Encoded protein: CASSATGSFGGYTF.

The chain employs TRBV28 and TRBJ2-7, with 10 positions matching TRBD2. Trimming at V came to 10 bases and at J to 3 bases, leaving 15 bases not matched to a gene. This CDR3 is 16 amino acids long. Germline V CDR1 and CDR2: MDHEN, SYDVKM. The CDR3 coding sequence is TGTGCCACCCTGTCTAGCGGGAGATATTCGGTCTACGAGCAGTACTTC. This translates into CATLSSGRYSVYEQYF.

The chain joins TRBV5-1 to TRBJ2-3, with D possibly being TRBD1 (6 bases). This CDR3 is built from 16 residues. The V end was cut by 0 bases, the J end by 0 bases, with 11 bases between. The germline V gene encodes CDR1 SGHRS and CDR2 YFSETQ. The chain's CDR3 is CASSLAQQGSTDTQYF. The CDR3 nucleotides are TGCGCCAGCAGCTTGGCCCAACAGGGTAGCACAGATACGCAGTATTTT.

The V call is TRBV7-2, the J call TRBJ2-1, with D possibly TRBD1 on 6 matching bases. The V and J ends lost 6 bases and 4 bases respectively, with 16 bases between them. The CDR3 has 15 amino acids. The germline V gene has CDR1 SGHTA and CDR2 FQGNSA. CDR3 sequence reads: CASRYLQGQYNEQFF. The CDR3 DNA follows: TGTGCCAGCAGATACCTACAGGGACAATACAATGAGCAGTTCTTC.

The chain couples TRBV6-6 to TRBJ2-1, with 7 bases that match TRBD1. The CDR3 contains 16 residues. Trimming at V came to 7 bases and at J to 3 bases, leaving 12 bases not matched to a gene. The germline V gene encodes CDR1 MNHNY and CDR2 SVGAGI (reference sequence). In nucleotides, the CDR3 is TGTGCCAGCATCAACATCTGGGACAGACACTACAATGAGCAGTTCTTC. Its translation is CASINIWDRHYNEQFF.

CDR3 loop: CASIISGDRPYNEQFF. The DNA for the CDR3 is TGTGCCAGCATAATTAGCGGGGATCGGCCTTACAATGAGCAGTTCTTC. The chain has TRBV28 and TRBJ2-1; 8 nucleotides agree with TRBD2. The CDR3 loop spans 16 amino acids. CDR1 and CDR2 (germline): MDHEN, SYDVKM. With 7 bases clipped from V and 4 bases from J, the junction kept 12 bases outside the gene matches.

The chain links TRBV13 to TRBJ1-2; D call uncertain. The V end was cut by 2 bases, the J end by 4 bases, with 11 bases between. This CDR3 has 14 residues. Germline V gives CDR1 PRHDT, CDR2 FYEKMQ (reference sequence). CDR3 residues: CASSLWFVSYGYTF. CDR3 nucleotides: TGTGCCAGCAGCTTATGGTTTGTGAGCTATGGCTACACCTTC.

This chain connects TRBV19 to TRBJ1-6, with TRBD1 matching 11 bases. The CDR3 length is 20 residues. CDR1 is LNHDA, CDR2 SQIVND, per germline (reference sequence). V was pared by 6 bases and J by 8 bases, with 21 bases of the junction left unmatched. The CDR3 region has the DNA TGTGCCAGTAGCACCCAAATCATCTCGTGGGACAGGGGGTCACATTCACCCCTCCACTTT. Its protein product is CASSTQIISWDRGSHSPLHF.

The chain uses TRBV6-5 and TRBJ1-4; 7 bases agree with TRBD1. Germline V gives CDR1 MNHEY, CDR2 SVGAGI. This CDR3 comprises 15 residues. J lost 3 bases, V lost 6 bases, and 7 bases had no gene match. Written as DNA, the CDR3 is TGTGCCAGCAGACCTCCGGGACAGCCTAATGAAAAACTGTTTTTT. Residues: CASRPPGQPNEKLFF.

The rearrangement links TRBV9 to TRBJ1-6; 9 nucleotides match TRBD1. Germline assignment: CDR1 SGDLS and CDR2 YYNGEE. Germline trimming cut 4 bases from V and 6 bases from J; bases unmatched to any gene: 5. The CDR3 has 15 residues. The CDR3 DNA reads TGTGCCAGCAGCAGGGGACAGGGAGGTAATTCACCCCTCCACTTT. It translates to CASSRGQGGNSPLHF. The full variable domain, in which reference TRBV9 and TRBJ1-6 provide the parts outside the CDR3, is DSGVTQTPKHLITATGQRVTLRCSPRSGDLSVYWYQQSLDQGLQFLIQYYNGEERAKGNILERFSAQQFPDLHSELNLSSLELGDSALYFCASSRGQGGNSPLHFGNGTRLTVT.

This chain connects TRBV5-4 to TRBJ1-1, with D tentatively TRBD1 (5 bases). The germline V gene has CDR1 SGHNT and CDR2 YYREEE (reference sequence). The V end lost 4 bases, the J end lost 0 bases, and 13 bases lay between the germline ends. This CDR3 is built from 15 residues. The CDR3 sequence is CASSPRGVVNTEAFF. The CDR3 DNA sequence: TGTGCCAGCAGCCCCCGGGGGGTGGTGAACACTGAAGCTTTCTTT.

This chain joins TRBV27 and TRBJ1-1; 8 bases are shared with TRBD1. V lost 0 bases, J lost 6 bases, and 9 bases stayed unmatched. The CDR3 totals 16 residues. Germline-derived CDR1 and CDR2 are MNHEY and SMNVEV (reference sequence). Written as DNA, the CDR3 is TGTGCCAGCAGTTTATCCTCCCAGGGGGCCTCCCCTGAAGCTTTCTTT. Translation: CASSLSSQGASPEAFF.

The CDR3 loop is CASSSYRGLSKNIQYF. CDR3 nucleotides: TGTGCCAGCAGCTCATACAGGGGGCTGAGCAAAAACATTCAGTACTTC. V and J are TRBV11-2 and TRBJ2-4, with 9 bases fitting TRBD1. Per germline, CDR1 SGHAT and CDR2 FQNNGV. The CDR3 length is 16 residues. V gave up 4 bases and J gave up 3 bases; unmatched junction bases: 7.

The V and J genes are TRBV6-5 and TRBJ1-2; 9 positions agree with TRBD1. The CDR3 extends over 12 amino acids. The germline V gene encodes CDR1 MNHEY and CDR2 SVGAGI. Trimming removed 0 bases from V and 13 bases from J; junction bases left unmatched: 3. The CDR3 region has the DNA TGTGCCAGCAGTTACTCCGGACAGGGGACCACCTTC. It translates to CASSYSGQGTTF.

The chain carries TRBV2 and TRBJ1-5; D remains unclear. This CDR3 comprises 15 residues. Germline V gives CDR1 SNHLY, CDR2 FYNNEI. Trimming took 1 base from V and 0 from J, leaving 7 bases between them. The CDR3 DNA is TGTGCCAGCAGTGAAGGAACAACTAGCAATCAGCCCCAGCATTTT. Translated: CASSEGTTSNQPQHF.

This chain joins TRBV29-1 and TRBJ2-2; D not certain. Germline CDR1 and CDR2: SQVTM and ANQGSEA. Deletions cut 5 bases from V and 5 bases from J, with 9 bases between. The CDR3 length is 12 residues. This CDR3 reads CSVRPGTGELFF. The DNA for the CDR3 is TGCAGCGTTCGTCCCGGGACCGGGGAGCTGTTTTTT.

V and J are TRBV14 and TRBJ2-7, with unresolved D. Trimming shortened V by 1 base and J by 5 bases, and 9 bases separated the two germline ends. The CDR3 is made up of 13 amino acids. CDR1 is SGHDN and CDR2 is FVKESK in the germline V gene. The CDR3 region has the DNA TGTGCCAGCAGCCAAGTGAGTAGCAACGAGCAGTACTTC. Encoded protein: CASSQVSSNEQYF.

The chain couples TRBV19 to TRBJ2-3, with TRBD2 as a possible D gene (7 bases). V lost 6 bases to trimming and J lost 2 bases, with 12 bases between them. This CDR3 comprises 14 residues. Germline assignment: CDR1 LNHDA and CDR2 SQIVND (reference sequence). The CDR3 here is CASRWRGHTDTQYF. CDR3 nucleotide sequence: TGTGCCAGTAGATGGCGGGGGCACACAGATACGCAGTATTTT.

The chain is built from TRBV27 and TRBJ2-7, with TRBD2 matching 14 bases. J was trimmed by 0 bases and V by 0 bases; bases with no gene match: 10. This CDR3 is built from 20 residues. CDR1 MNHEY and CDR2 SMNVEV come from the germline V gene (reference sequence). The CDR3 DNA is TGTGCCAGCAGTTTATCGTCTCGGACTAGCGGGAGGACGATCTCCTACGAGCAGTACTTC. It translates to CASSLSSRTSGRTISYEQYF.

CDR3 residues: CASSSSDRDAEAFF. The CDR3 DNA follows: TGTGCCAGCAGCTCCTCTGACAGGGATGCTGAAGCTTTCTTT. The V gene is TRBV7-9, the J gene TRBJ1-1; 7 bases match TRBD1. From germline, CDR1 is SEHNR and CDR2 FQNEAQ (reference sequence). The CDR3 has 14 amino acids. Trimming removed 4 bases from V and 6 bases from J; junction bases left unmatched: 8. Full variable domain (rest looked up from reference TRBV7-9 and TRBJ1-1): DTGVSQNPRHKITKRGQNVTFRCDPISEHNRLYWYRQTLGQGPEFLTYFQNEAQLEKSRLLSDRFSAERPKGSFSTLEIQRTEQGDSAMYLCASSSSDRDAEAFFGQGTRLTVV.

The V call is TRBV7-9, the J call TRBJ2-2; no clear D gene. Between the trimmed V and J ends, which lost 4 bases and 1 base, there was a span of 7 bases. Germline V gives CDR1 SEHNR, CDR2 FQNEAQ (reference sequence). The CDR3 sequence is 14 residues long. This CDR3 reads CASSSSGNTGELFF. The CDR3 DNA reads as TGTGCCAGCAGCTCTAGTGGGAACACCGGGGAGCTGTTTTTT.

The V call is TRBV28, the J call TRBJ1-3; the D is unclear. Germline values: CDR1 MDHEN, CDR2 SYDVKM. Trimming pared 5 bases from V and 0 bases from J, leaving 14 bases between. The CDR3 is made up of 16 amino acids. This chain's CDR3 is CASSDSQSFSGNTIYF. CDR3 coding DNA: TGTGCCAGCAGTGATAGCCAGAGTTTCTCTGGAAACACCATATATTTT.